This T cell receptor (beta chain) was profiled in a study of blood T cell repertoires in COVID-19. Study-level information: Specimens from acute and convalescent COVID-19 originated in the United States, Italy and Spain. The analysed material was cDNA or gDNA that came from T cells, B-cell-depleted T cells, or PBMCs.

Only one count was recorded for this clone. This CDR3 is 13 amino acids long. CDR1 and CDR2 from the germline V gene are SGHRS and YFSETQ. The V segment lost 4 bases and the J segment 7 bases; nucleotides outside the gene matches: 8. Methods used by the authors: Estimated nucleated cell counts came from reference gene primer amplification. Profiling relied on immunoSEQ multiplex PCR, and the TCRdb table lists in-frame clones only, not all of them. Clone size and V and J calls were adopted from that table, with D and trimming inferred from the DNA. The table records approximately 93,000 clones, approximately 90% of them present only once.

Sequenced: peripheral blood. This sequence originates from a man aged 55 to 69 with acute or convalescent COVID-19. V and J are TRBV5-1 and TRBJ2-7, with 7 bases aligning to TRBD2. The CDR3 DNA follows: TGCGCCAGCAGCCTGGCGGGGGAAGGGGAGCAGTACTTC. Protein product: CASSLAGEGEQYF.